This T cell receptor beta chain was captured in a study of T cell responses to AZD1222 COVID-19 vaccine. Study-level results: Dominant CD4 TCR responses targeted spike regions 160-218 and 743-854. Donors were mostly white British, more females; clonal diversity possibly underestimated.

CDR1 is LGHDT, CDR2 YNNKEL, per germline (reference sequence). V lost 1 base, J lost 4 bases, and 2 bases lay in between. The CDR3 spans 11 residues. Generated by immunoSEQ multiplex PCR, the TCRdb table keeps only in-frame clones and is missing some. The table has 130,000 or so clones, about 79% seen once. Pooling of second doses given at about 4 or about 12 weeks was done. This clone was recorded many times. Antigen: not known. The TCR was taken from an adult who received the AZD1222 COVID-19 vaccine. The specimen was peripheral blood, collected 28 days after the second AZD1222 dose. The rearrangement joins TRBV3-1 (or the pseudogene TRBV3-2) to TRBJ2-7; the D is unclear. The chain's CDR3 is CASSQGYEQYF. CDR3 sequence (DNA): TGTGCCAGCAGCCAAGGGTACGAGCAGTACTTC.